This T cell receptor beta chain was obtained from a study of CD8 T cells in Susac syndrome. Germline V CDR1 and CDR2: GTSNPN, SVGIG (reference sequence). V shed 4 bases and J shed 7 bases, with 7 bases lying between them. The CDR3 extends over 11 amino acids. Random hexamers primed reverse transcription of about 0.45 to 1 ug RNA. TCRdb recomputed calls from the immunoSEQ multiplex PCR reads with MiXCR, one row per CDR3 protein. The data show about 150,000 distinct CDR3 sequences, 95% to 96% seen once. This chain connects TRBV30 to TRBJ1-4; D remains unclear. Sequencing input: CD8+ T cells from PBMCs. The TCR comes from a human donor with multiple sclerosis. This CDR3 reads CAWTSSEKLFF. The CDR3 bases are TGTGCCTGGACCTCGAGTGAAAAACTGTTTTTT. The full variable domain, in which reference TRBV30 and TRBJ1-4 provide the parts outside the CDR3, is SQTIHQWPATLVQPVGSPLSLECTVEGTSNPNLYWYRQAAGRGLQLLFYSVGIGQISSEVPQNLSASRPQDRQFILSSKKLLLSDSGFYLCAWTSSEKLFFGSGTQLSVL.